What follows are 25 T cell receptor beta chains derived from one specimen sequenced in a study of cytomegalovirus exposure and HLA in healthy donors. This PCR relied on a set of 60 Vbeta primers and 13 Jbeta primers. Clones were read by immunoSEQ multiplex PCR, and TCRdb kept only the in-frame ones, dropping some. Among about 100,000 clones listed, around 82% were seen once. The source material was PBMCs. The receptors were sampled from a woman aged 55-69 years in good health and CMV-seronegative.

The chain joins TRBV13 to TRBJ2-5, with TRBD2 as a possible D gene (5 bases). In germline, CDR1 is PRHDT, CDR2 FYEKMQ (reference sequence). The CDR3 is 15 amino acids. The ends were cut back, 5 bases at V and 2 bases at J, with 15 bases in the middle. This CDR3 is CASSPPHSEQETQYF. The CDR3 nucleotides read TGTGCCAGCAGCCCCCCCCATAGCGAACAAGAGACCCAGTACTTC.

The V gene is TRBV6-6, the J gene TRBJ2-5; tentative D call: TRBD1 (5 bases). The germline gives CDR1 MNHNY, CDR2 SVGAGI (reference sequence). The CDR3 contains 13 residues. V lost 2 bases and J lost 2, with 6 bases in between. The CDR3 region is CASSYRTQETQYF. The DNA of the CDR3 is TGTGCCAGCAGTTACCGGACACAAGAGACCCAGTACTTC.

This chain joins TRBV30 and TRBJ1-4, with 7 nucleotides matching TRBD1. With 5 bases clipped from V and 7 bases from J, the junction kept 10 bases outside the gene matches. Per germline, CDR1 GTSNPN and CDR2 SVGIG (reference sequence). This CDR3 is 14 amino acids long. CDR3 coding DNA: TGTGCCTGGGGGGCGACAGGGACGGTTGAAAAACTGTTTTTT. Amino acid sequence: CAWGATGTVEKLFF.

The V call is TRBV2, the J call TRBJ1-6; D is perhaps TRBD1 (5 bases). CDR1 and CDR2 from the germline V gene are SNHLY and FYNNEI. The CDR3 has 12 residues. V shed 10 bases and J shed 10 bases, with 14 bases lying between them. CDR3 bases: TGTGCCACCCAAGGGGAGGAATCACCCCTCCACTTT. It specifies CATQGEESPLHF. Looking up the rest from reference TRBV2 and TRBJ1-6 gives the full variable domain: EPEVTQTPSHQVTQMGQEVILRCVPISNHLYFYWYRQILGQKVEFLVSFYNNEISEKSEIFDDQFSVERPDGSNFTLKIRSTKLEDSAMYFCATQGEESPLHFGNGTRLTVT.

This clone has a handful of counts. V and J are TRBV5-6 and TRBJ1-2, with 8 positions matching TRBD1. Germline trimming cut 4 bases from V and 0 bases from J; bases unmatched to any gene: 8. Germline CDR1 is SGHDT and CDR2 is YYEEEE. The CDR3 totals 16 residues. CDR3: CASSTEGRGPNYGYTF. CDR3 sequence (DNA): TGTGCCAGCAGCACCGAGGGCAGGGGGCCTAACTATGGCTACACCTTC.

V and J are TRBV6-6 and TRBJ2-7; the D gene is possibly TRBD2 (5 bases). The V gene lost 6 bases and the J gene lost 4 bases, with 10 bases spanning the gap. CDR3 length: 12 amino acids. Germline loops: CDR1 MNHNY, CDR2 SVGAGI (reference sequence). The CDR3 protein is CASRDWEYEQYF. Here the CDR3 DNA reads TGTGCCAGCAGGGATTGGGAGTACGAGCAGTACTTC.

This rearrangement joins TRBV6-5 to TRBJ1-2; D unresolved. Trimming took off 5 bases at V and 1 base at J, with 14 bases between the two ends. CDR3 size: 15 residues. Germline V lookup: CDR1 MNHEY, CDR2 SVGAGI. CDR3 protein: CASSLTPGSNYGYTF. The CDR3 bases are TGTGCCAGCAGTCTCACCCCGGGGAGTAACTATGGCTACACCTTC.

The gene calls are TRBV5-6 and TRBJ1-2; 9 bases map to TRBD1. Trimming removed 1 base from V and 10 bases from J; junction bases left unmatched: 5. The CDR3 spans 13 residues. Germline V gene data show CDR1 as SGHDT and CDR2 as YYEEEE. CDR3 sequence (DNA): TGTGCCAGCAGCTTGACAGGGGGCGCGGTCTACACCTTC. Its protein product is CASSLTGGAVYTF.

This clone appeared a few times. This chain joins TRBV4-3 and TRBJ1-5, with 8 positions matching TRBD1. The germline V gene encodes CDR1 LGHNA and CDR2 YSLEER. The CDR3 runs to 16 residues. Unmatched junction bases numbered 6, after V lost 4 bases and J lost 1 base. The CDR3 loop is CASSRGQGQSNQPQHF. The CDR3 DNA reads TGCGCCAGCAGCCGAGGACAGGGCCAAAGCAATCAGCCCCAGCATTTT.

The J gene is TRBJ1-2, the V gene TRBV6-5; no firm D call. V dropped 2 bases and J dropped 2 bases, with 6 bases sitting between them. Germline-derived CDR1 and CDR2 are MNHEY and SVGAGI. This CDR3 spans 13 amino acids. Here the CDR3 DNA reads TGTGCCAGCAGTTACACAGAAAACTATGGCTACACCTTC. Amino acids: CASSYTENYGYTF.

The rearrangement uses TRBV7-9 and TRBJ2-1, with a possible D match to TRBD2 (5 bases). The CDR3 length is 12 residues. V lost 3 bases and J 13 bases, leaving 13 bases between the germline ends. Germline V gives CDR1 SEHNR, CDR2 FQNEAQ (reference sequence). The CDR3 region is CASSLNSGSQFF. The CDR3, as DNA: TGTGCCAGCAGCTTGAATTCGGGGAGTCAGTTCTTC.

This rearrangement joins TRBV2 to TRBJ1-1; D is perhaps TRBD1 (6 bases). The CDR3 length is 13 residues. Germline V gene data show CDR1 as SNHLY and CDR2 as FYNNEI. Trimming took off 5 bases at V and 1 base at J, with 8 bases between the two ends. The CDR3 spells CASSKQGNTEAFF. CDR3 DNA: TGTGCCAGCAGTAAACAGGGGAACACTGAAGCTTTCTTT.

This clone was recorded only once. The rearrangement joins TRBV25-1 to TRBJ2-7, with D possibly matching TRBD1 (5 bases). This CDR3 is 13 amino acids long. CDR1 and CDR2 (germline): MGHDK, SYGVNS. V was shortened by 2 bases and J by 4 bases, with 9 bases between the two germline ends. The CDR3 reads CASSEETVYEQYF. The DNA for the CDR3 is TGTGCCAGCAGTGAAGAGACAGTATACGAGCAGTACTTC.

V gene TRBV29-1 combines with J gene TRBJ2-5; 8 bases agree with TRBD1. Germline V gene data show CDR1 as SQVTM and CDR2 as ANQGSEA. V dropped 5 bases and J dropped 5; count of bases not matched to a gene: 7. The CDR3 covers 13 residues. CDR3 protein: CSVLQGVGETQYF. The CDR3, as DNA: TGCAGCGTTCTACAGGGGGTGGGGGAGACCCAGTACTTC.

This clone occurred a few times. The chain has TRBV5-4 and TRBJ1-2; D unclear. Per germline, CDR1 SGHNT and CDR2 YYREEE (reference sequence). The CDR3 loop spans 16 amino acids. V was shortened by 0 bases and J by 2 bases, with 14 bases between the two germline ends. The CDR3: CASSLAGEGLNYGYTF. The DNA of the CDR3 is TGTGCCAGCAGCTTGGCCGGGGAGGGCCTCAACTATGGCTACACCTTC.

V gene TRBV4-3 combines with J gene TRBJ1-5, with D possibly TRBD1 on 6 matching bases. This CDR3 is 14 amino acids long. CDR1 and CDR2 from the germline V gene are LGHNA and YSLEER. The V and J ends lost 0 bases and 7 bases respectively, with 10 bases between them. CDR3 region: CASSQDYRDQPQHF. Here the CDR3 DNA reads TGCGCCAGCAGCCAAGATTACAGGGACCAGCCCCAGCATTTT.

CDR3 in amino acids: CASSPQGGVNEKLFF. CDR3 nucleotide sequence: TGTGCCAGCAGCCCCCAGGGAGGCGTTAATGAAAAACTGTTTTTT. This chain uses TRBV7-2 with TRBJ1-4; TRBD1 might be the D (5 bases). The ends were cut back, 5 bases at V and 4 bases at J, with 14 bases in the middle. The V gene's germline CDR1 is SGHTA and CDR2 FQGNSA. The CDR3 loop spans 15 amino acids.

The CDR3 nucleotides read TGCAGCGTTGAGACAGGGCCTAGCTCCAATGAGCAGTTCTTC. It translates to CSVETGPSSNEQFF. V is TRBV29-1 and J is TRBJ2-1; 7 bases agree with TRBD1. V dropped 3 bases and J dropped 6; count of bases not matched to a gene: 8. The CDR3 has 14 residues. The germline gives CDR1 SQVTM, CDR2 ANQGSEA.

The gene calls are TRBV19 and TRBJ1-4; 11 bases fit TRBD1. This CDR3 has 16 amino acids. The V and J ends lost 5 bases and 8 bases, in that order; junction bases with no gene match: 10. Germline CDR1 LNHDA, CDR2 SQIVND (reference sequence). DNA for the CDR3: TGTGCCAGTAGTGGACGGACAGGGGGCGATGTGGAAAAACTGTTTTTT. This sequence encodes CASSGRTGGDVEKLFF.

The CDR3 loop is CASTRTNNEQFF. In nucleotides, the CDR3 is TGCGCCAGCACTCGGACTAACAATGAGCAGTTCTTC. This sequence joins TRBV5-1 and TRBJ2-1; D may be TRBD2 (6 bases). The V gene lost 6 bases and the J gene lost 5 bases, with 9 bases spanning the gap. The CDR3 totals 12 residues. Germline loops: CDR1 SGHRS, CDR2 YFSETQ.

The V and J genes are TRBV19 and TRBJ1-2; TRBD1 matches 9 bases. V lost 11 bases to trimming and J lost 7 bases; unmatched junction nucleotides: 11. This CDR3 spans 13 amino acids. Looked up from germline, CDR1 is LNHDA and CDR2 is SQIVND (reference sequence). CDR3 in amino acids: CAGTGQGPGGYTF. For the CDR3, the DNA is TGTGCCGGTACCGGACAGGGGCCCGGTGGCTACACCTTC.

The rearrangement joins TRBV27 to TRBJ2-3, with a possible D match to TRBD1 (6 bases). Trimming took 3 bases from V and 0 from J, leaving 16 bases between them. This CDR3 has 17 amino acids. Germline V CDR1 and CDR2: MNHEY, SMNVEV (reference sequence). The CDR3 is CASSFVQGVTSTDTQYF. The CDR3 DNA reads as TGTGCCAGCAGTTTTGTACAGGGCGTAACTAGCACAGATACGCAGTATTTT.

This clone has only a few counts. The chain combines TRBV6-5 with TRBJ1-2; possible D gene TRBD1, 5 bases. This CDR3 comprises 15 residues. Germline values: CDR1 MNHEY, CDR2 SVGAGI. The V end was cut by 2 bases, the J end by 5 bases, with 15 bases between. CDR3 protein: CASSYGRVGGYGYTF. The CDR3 DNA reads TGTGCCAGCAGTTACGGAAGGGTCGGGGGGTATGGCTACACCTTC.

The chain combines TRBV6-6 with TRBJ1-1; 7 bases agree with TRBD1. The germline gives CDR1 MNHNY, CDR2 SVGAGI (reference sequence). The CDR3 is 12 residues long. Losses at the gene ends were 7 bases for V and 5 bases for J; bases not matched to a gene: 4. The CDR3 region is CASIKQGTEAFF. The CDR3 coding sequence is TGTGCCAGCATTAAACAGGGGACTGAAGCTTTCTTT.

This clone was found once. The chain's CDR3 is CASSYLAGKPGETQYF. For the CDR3, the DNA is TGTGCCAGCAGTTACCTAGCGGGAAAGCCTGGAGAGACCCAGTACTTC. The genes are TRBV6-5 and TRBJ2-5; 9 bases match TRBD2. The CDR3 is made up of 16 amino acids. Unmatched junction bases numbered 8, after V lost 2 bases and J lost 4 bases. CDR1 is MNHEY, CDR2 SVGAGI, per germline.